The T cell receptor (beta chain) under discussion was sequenced for a study of persistence of HIV-infected CD4 T cells. Cells were stimulated with CMV-infected fibroblast lysates at 8 to 10 ug/mL. Sorted nonresponding memory CD4+ T cells were CD40L-negative, CD69-negative, CD45RO-high. About this clone itself: What it recognizes is unknown.

This was the immunoSEQ version 4 assay in survey mode. Repertoires were generated with immunoSEQ multiplex PCR, while TCRdb's copy carries only in-frame clones and drops some. The data contain roughly 34,000 clones, around 80% of them singletons. CDR1 is MGHRA and CDR2 is YSYEKL in the germline V gene. The CDR3 consists of 14 residues. V lost 2 bases, J lost 6 bases, and 13 bases lay in between. The input for sequencing was CD4+ T cells sorted from PBMCs after roughly 20-hour stimulation, taken from a patient who received antiretroviral therapy. The V and J genes are TRBV4-1 and TRBJ1-1; D call uncertain. The source of this sequence is an adult woman with HIV who was CMV-seropositive. The DNA of the CDR3 is TGCGCCAGCAGCCAACTTCGGACGGGTCCTGAAGCTTTCTTT. Translating it yields CASSQLRTGPEAFF.